One and the same sample provided the 27 T cell receptor beta chains below, sequenced in a study of molecular identifiers for immune sequencing clone quantification. TCRdb redid the calling of the PCR reads with MiXCR, one entry per CDR3 protein. The sample lists more than 95,000 distinct CDR3 sequences, roughly 26% seen once, with around 0.92% in the top ten. The sample was naive CD8+ T cells from blood, with Jurkat cell RNA spiked in. Regarding subset: FACS-sorted CD8+CD4-CCR7+CD45RA+ naive T cells. The receptors were gathered from a human donor in good health. Some libraries in this study had Jurkat cell RNA spiked in.

The CDR3 is CASSLREKLFF. The CDR3 coding sequence is TGTGCCAGCAGTTTACGTGAAAAACTGTTTTTT. The genes are TRBV12-3 or TRBV12-4 and TRBJ1-4; D call uncertain. The germline V and J ends were trimmed by 2 bases and 7 bases, with 2 bases remaining between them. This CDR3 is built from 11 residues.

The CDR3 DNA reads as TGTGCCAGTAGTATAGGGCCAGGGGAGCAGTTCTTC. Amino acids: CASSIGPGEQFF. The chain recombines TRBV19 with TRBJ2-1; a weak D match, TRBD1 (5 bases). The CDR3 runs to 12 residues. Germline-derived CDR1 and CDR2 are LNHDA and SQIVND (reference sequence). V was trimmed by 1 base and J by 10 bases, leaving 8 bases between them. Based on the CDR3 plus reference TRBV19 and TRBJ2-1, the full variable domain is DGGITQSPKYLFRKEGQNVTLSCEQNLNHDAMYWYRQDPGQGLRLIYYSQIVNDFQKGDIAEGYSVSREKKESFPLTVTSAQKNPTAFYLCASSIGPGEQFFGPGTRLTVL.

This clonotype was seen many times. The CDR3 sequence: CASSHANEKLFF. CDR3 in DNA: TGTGCCAGTAGTCACGCTAATGAAAAACTGTTTTTT. V and J are TRBV19 and TRBJ1-4, with unresolved D. The ends were cut back, 5 bases at V and 3 bases at J, with 4 bases in the middle. Germline loops: CDR1 LNHDA, CDR2 SQIVND (reference sequence). The CDR3 is 12 amino acids.

This chain uses TRBV28 with TRBJ2-7; 9 nucleotides agree with TRBD2. The V gene end was trimmed by 6 bases and the J gene end by 6 bases; junction bases not matched to a gene: 12. The CDR3 spans 15 residues. Germline values: CDR1 MDHEN, CDR2 SYDVKM. Here the CDR3 DNA reads TGTGCCAGCAGCCCGAGGGGACTAGCTTCCGGCGAGCAGTACTTC. It yields the protein CASSPRGLASGEQYF. The full variable domain, in which reference TRBV28 and TRBJ2-7 provide the parts outside the CDR3, is DVKVTQSSRYLVKRTGEKVFLECVQDMDHENMFWYRQDPGLGLRLIYFSYDVKMKEKGDIPEGYSVSREKKERFSLILESASTNQTSMYLCASSPRGLASGEQYFGPGTRLTVT.

The rearrangement links TRBV3-2 to TRBJ1-4. TRBV3-2 is marked as a pseudogene. CDR3 size: 18 residues. CDR3 sequence reads: CASSQDPQNGVTNEKLFF. The CDR3 DNA follows: TGTGCCAGCAGCCAAGACCCGCAGAACGGGGTAACTAATGAAAAACTGTTTTTT.

This clonotype was picked up many times. This chain joins TRBV5-4 and TRBJ2-1, with 10 bases lining up with TRBD2. V lost 3 bases, J lost 7 bases, and 10 bases stayed unmatched. Germline V gives CDR1 SGHNT, CDR2 YYREEE (reference sequence). The CDR3 totals 16 residues. CDR3 amino acids: CASSSKSGGALNEQFF. The CDR3 DNA sequence: TGTGCCAGCAGCTCAAAAAGCGGGGGGGCCTTGAATGAGCAGTTCTTC.

The gene calls are TRBV6-1 and TRBJ2-2; no clear D gene. Trimming removed 2 bases at V and 0 bases at J, with 7 bases between. The CDR3 contains 15 residues. Germline lookup yields CDR1 MNHNS and CDR2 SASEGT. The CDR3 DNA is TGTGCCAGCAGTGAATGGGATTCGAACACCGGGGAGCTGTTTTTT. It yields the protein CASSEWDSNTGELFF.

This clonotype has a count of ten or more. The rearrangement uses TRBV5-1 and TRBJ2-1; 8 bases are a match to TRBD2. The CDR3 consists of 14 residues. The germline V gene encodes CDR1 SGHRS and CDR2 YFSETQ. The trim removed 2 bases at V and 4 bases at J, leaving 2 bases unmatched. DNA of the CDR3: TGCGCCAGCAGCTTCGCTAGCGGGTACAATGAGCAGTTCTTC. This sequence encodes CASSFASGYNEQFF.

A note on this clonotype: A read error may be the cause here, since a much bigger clone is one base away. CDR3 DNA sequence: TGCAGTGCTAGAGGGCAGACCCATAGGTATACGCAGTATTTT. This codes for CSARGQTHRYTQYF. The chain couples TRBV20-1 to TRBJ2-3; D uncertain. CDR3 length equals 14 residues. V shed 1 base and J shed 7 bases, with 15 bases lying between them. CDR1 and CDR2 (germline): DFQATT, SNEGSKA (reference sequence).

On this clonotype itself: A much larger clone lies a single base off, so this may be a read error. J is TRBJ2-7 and V is TRBV27; TRBD2 agrees at 10 bases. This CDR3 contains 14 residues. CDR1 and CDR2 (germline): MNHEY, SMNVEV (reference sequence). The CDR3 DNA follows: TGTGCCGGCAGCCGAAGCGGGAGGGCCCTCGAGCAGTACTTC. Its protein is CAGSRSGRALEQYF.

The table lists this clonotype with many counts. This chain connects TRBV9 to TRBJ2-2; weak D call: TRBD1 (6 bases). Looked up from germline, CDR1 is SGDLS and CDR2 is YYNGEE. This CDR3 region has 16 residues. Trimming took 0 bases from V and 5 from J, leaving 14 bases between them. The CDR3 sequence is CASSVEPQGSTGELFF. The CDR3, as DNA: TGTGCCAGCAGCGTAGAGCCGCAGGGGTCTACCGGGGAGCTGTTTTTT.

With regard to this clonotype: Because the CDR3 is missing its conserved closing phenylalanine or tryptophan, this is likely a read error. Because the CDR3's place on the DNA is in doubt, the DNA is left out and the CDR3 is given as listed by TCRdb. V is TRBV20-1 and J is TRBJ1-5. Both ends counted, the CDR3 spans 17 residues. Germline V gene sequence: CDR1 DFQATT, CDR2 SNEGSKA (reference sequence). Here the CDR3 reads CSARPRALQREGQPQRY.

Notes on this clonotype: A read error is possible here, since a much larger clone lies one base away. V usage is TRBV7-9 and J usage is TRBJ2-1; possible D gene TRBD2, 5 bases. Per germline, CDR1 SEHNR and CDR2 FQNEAQ (reference sequence). This CDR3 is built from 11 residues. The DNA of the CDR3 is TGTGCCAACAGCTTAGGAGAGGGCAAGTTCTTC. Amino acid sequence: CANSLGEGKFF. Variable domain in full (rest from reference TRBV7-9 and TRBJ2-1): DTGVSQNPRHKITKRGQNVTFRCDPISEHNRLYWYRQTLGQGPEFLTYFQNEAQLEKSRLLSDRFSAERPKGSFSTLEIQRTEQGDSAMYLCANSLGEGKFFGPGTRLTVL.

The table lists this clonotype with many counts. The V and J genes are TRBV19 and TRBJ2-2, with unresolved D. V lost 7 bases and J lost 3, with 6 bases in between. CDR3 length: 12 amino acids. Germline V gene sequence: CDR1 LNHDA, CDR2 SQIVND (reference sequence). The CDR3 DNA reads as TGTGCCAGTACTTACGACACCGGGGAGCTGTTTTTT. Protein product: CASTYDTGELFF. Filled out from reference TRBV19 and TRBJ2-2, the complete variable domain reads DGGITQSPKYLFRKEGQNVTLSCEQNLNHDAMYWYRQDPGQGLRLIYYSQIVNDFQKGDIAEGYSVSREKKESFPLTVTSAQKNPTAFYLCASTYDTGELFFGEGSRLTVL.

The J gene is TRBJ2-5, the V gene TRBV7-9; 7 positions agree with TRBD1. The CDR3 loop spans 13 amino acids. Germline V gives CDR1 SEHNR, CDR2 FQNEAQ (reference sequence). J lost 4 bases, V lost 8 bases, and 7 bases had no gene match. The CDR3 spells CASLIGDRETQYF. CDR3 bases: TGTGCCAGCCTTATAGGGGACAGAGAGACCCAGTACTTC.

This clonotype was observed many times. The V and J genes are TRBV20-1 and TRBJ2-3; 7 nucleotides agree with TRBD2. V lost 3 bases to trimming and J lost 2 bases; unmatched junction nucleotides: 11. The CDR3 is 16 amino acids. In germline, CDR1 is DFQATT, CDR2 SNEGSKA (reference sequence). The CDR3 nucleotides are TGCAGTGCTAGCTCCAGCGGGCTAGCGGTCACAGATACGCAGTATTTT. Translation: CSASSSGLAVTDTQYF.

This chain connects TRBV12-3 or TRBV12-4 to TRBJ2-1; 7 bases map to TRBD2. V lost 5 bases, J lost 2 bases, and 6 bases stayed unmatched. The length of the CDR3 is 15 residues. The DNA of the CDR3 is TGTGCCAGCAGTCCGTCTAGCGGAACCTACAATGAGCAGTTCTTC. Protein product: CASSPSSGTYNEQFF.

This clonotype was recorded at least ten times. This chain connects TRBV6-6 to TRBJ2-5; D might be TRBD1 or TRBD2, each matching 5 bases. Germline loops: CDR1 MNHNY, CDR2 SVGAGI (reference sequence). V dropped 8 bases and J dropped 7 bases, with 20 bases sitting between them. This CDR3 contains 14 residues. In DNA, the CDR3 is TGTGCCAGCGGCCCGACAGAGGGTGAATGGACCCAGTACTTC. It specifies CASGPTEGEWTQYF.

This clonotype was picked up many times. The V and J genes are TRBV6-5 and TRBJ2-5; 8 bases are a match to TRBD1. The CDR3 loop spans 15 amino acids. Unmatched junction bases numbered 4, after V lost 0 bases and J lost 4 bases. Germline V lookup: CDR1 MNHEY, CDR2 SVGAGI. CDR3 nucleotides: TGTGCCAGCAGTTACTCCGGGACAGGTATAGAGACCCAGTACTTC. Translated, it gives CASSYSGTGIETQYF.

A remark on this clonotype: With a much larger clone just one base away, this may be a read error. V and J are TRBV14 and TRBJ2-7; D assignment may be TRBD1 or TRBD2 (5 bases each). V was clipped by 3 bases and J by 9 bases, with 12 bases between them. Germline CDR1 reads SGHDN; CDR2 reads FVKESK. CDR3 size: 12 residues. Here the CDR3 reads CASSHSRDVQYF. The CDR3 region has the DNA TGTGCCAGCAGCCACTCCAGGGACGTGCAGTACTTC.

The chain uses TRBV30 and TRBJ2-7; 7 bases fit TRBD1. Germline lookup yields CDR1 GTSNPN and CDR2 SVGIG (reference sequence). The CDR3 is made up of 12 amino acids. Trimming at V came to 2 bases and at J to 4 bases, leaving 2 bases not matched to a gene. This chain's CDR3 is CAWSCRGYEQYF. DNA of the CDR3: TGTGCCTGGAGTTGCAGGGGGTACGAGCAGTACTTC.

Turning to this clonotype: A much bigger clone sits one base away, suggesting this may be a read error. The chain recombines TRBV5-1 with TRBJ2-1; D is unresolved. CDR1 is SGHRS and CDR2 is YFSETQ in the germline V gene. The CDR3 is 11 amino acids. The CDR3 reads CANSLAPEQFF. DNA for the CDR3: TGCGCCAACAGCTTGGCCCCTGAGCAGTTCTTC.

As regards this clonotype: This may arise from a read error, as a much more abundant clone is one base away. The chain recombines TRBV29-1 with TRBJ2-1, with unresolved D. Germline V gene data show CDR1 as SQVTM and CDR2 as ANQGSEA. Trimming removed 4 bases from V and 9 bases from J, with 7 bases in between. This CDR3 contains 10 residues. The CDR3 DNA is TGCAGCGTTGTAGAGTGTGAGCAGTTCTTC. It encodes CSVVECEQFF.

Ten or more counts support this clonotype. The chain recombines TRBV27 with TRBJ2-1; no definite D call. CDR3 length: 16 residues. Germline assignment: CDR1 MNHEY and CDR2 SMNVEV (reference sequence). V shed 2 bases and J shed 0 bases, with 11 bases lying between them. The CDR3: CASSLGGPPSYNEQFF. CDR3 sequence (DNA): TGTGCCAGCAGTTTAGGTGGGCCTCCCTCCTACAATGAGCAGTTCTTC.

As regards this clonotype: This sequence may be a read error, since a much larger clone differs from it by one base. The rearrangement links TRBV7-9 to TRBJ2-7, with 8 bases fitting TRBD1. CDR3 length equals 13 residues. The trim removed 8 bases at V and 2 bases at J, leaving 5 bases unmatched. CDR1 is SEHNR, CDR2 FQNEAQ, per germline (reference sequence). The CDR3 DNA is TGTGCCAGCGGCCCGACAGGGGCCTACGAGCAGTACTTC. It specifies CASGPTGAYEQYF.

This clonotype was found many times. The V gene is TRBV6-5, the J gene TRBJ1-5; D is unresolved. The CDR3 runs to 13 residues. Germline lookup yields CDR1 MNHEY and CDR2 SVGAGI. Trimming pared 6 bases from V and 4 bases from J, leaving 10 bases between. DNA for the CDR3: TGTGCCAGCAGCCCCGGATGGAATCAGCCCCAGCATTTT. Translated: CASSPGWNQPQHF.

This clonotype has ten or more counts. This chain links TRBV6-5 with TRBJ2-7, with D perhaps matching TRBD1 (6 bases). The CDR3 has 11 residues. Looked up from germline, CDR1 is MNHEY and CDR2 is SVGAGI. Trimming shortened V by 6 bases and J by 4 bases, and 7 bases separated the two germline ends. CDR3 region: CASRTGYEQYF. In nucleotides, the CDR3 is TGTGCCAGCAGGACAGGATACGAGCAGTACTTC.